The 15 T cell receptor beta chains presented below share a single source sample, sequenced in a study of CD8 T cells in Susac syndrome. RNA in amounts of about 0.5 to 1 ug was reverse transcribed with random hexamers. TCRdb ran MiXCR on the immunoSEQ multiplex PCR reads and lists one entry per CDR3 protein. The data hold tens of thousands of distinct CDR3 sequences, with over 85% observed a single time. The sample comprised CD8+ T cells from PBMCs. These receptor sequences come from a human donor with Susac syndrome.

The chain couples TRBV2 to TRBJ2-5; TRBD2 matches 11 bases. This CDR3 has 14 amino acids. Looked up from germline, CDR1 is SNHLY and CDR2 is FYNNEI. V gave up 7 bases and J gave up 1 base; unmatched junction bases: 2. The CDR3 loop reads CASKTSGGQETQYF. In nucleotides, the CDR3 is TGTGCCAGCAAAACTAGCGGGGGCCAAGAGACCCAGTACTTC.

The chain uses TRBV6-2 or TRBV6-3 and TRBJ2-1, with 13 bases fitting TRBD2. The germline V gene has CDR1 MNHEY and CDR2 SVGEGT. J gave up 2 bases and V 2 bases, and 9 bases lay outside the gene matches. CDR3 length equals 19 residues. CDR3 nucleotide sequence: TGTGCCAGCAGTTACGGGACTAGCGGGATCAACATTCCCTACAATGAGCAGTTCTTC. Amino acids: CASSYGTSGINIPYNEQFF.

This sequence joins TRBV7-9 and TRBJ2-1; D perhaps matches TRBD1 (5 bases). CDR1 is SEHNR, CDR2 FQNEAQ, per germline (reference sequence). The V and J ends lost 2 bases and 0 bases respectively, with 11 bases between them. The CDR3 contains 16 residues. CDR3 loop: CASSLTGDNSYNEQFF. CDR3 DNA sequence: TGTGCCAGCAGCTTAACAGGTGACAACTCCTACAATGAGCAGTTCTTC.

DNA of the CDR3: TGTGCCAGCAGTTCGCGGGACCTATACTATGGCTACACCTTC. Amino acid sequence: CASSSRDLYYGYTF. The genes are TRBV6-2 or TRBV6-3 and TRBJ1-2, with a weak D call TRBD1 (5 bases). The CDR3 has 14 residues. From germline, CDR1 is MNHEY and CDR2 SVGEGT. V was pared by 4 bases and J by 3 bases, with 12 bases between.

The CDR3 nucleotides read TGTGCCAGCAGCTCCTCACCAACTCTAGACGAGCAGTTCTTC. As protein: CASSSSPTLDEQFF. J is TRBJ2-1 and V is TRBV7-6, with D unclear. Germline V gene lookup returns CDR1 SGHVS and CDR2 FNYEAQ. The CDR3 sequence is 14 residues long. V gave up 4 bases and J gave up 10 bases, with 17 bases separating them.

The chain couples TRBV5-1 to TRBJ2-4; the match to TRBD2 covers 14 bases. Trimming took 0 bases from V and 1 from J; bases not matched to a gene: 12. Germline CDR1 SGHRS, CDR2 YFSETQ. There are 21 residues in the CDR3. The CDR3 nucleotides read TGCGCCAGCAGCTTGGGCCTGACTAGCGGGGGGGCCGGAGTCGCCAAAAACATTCAGTACTTC. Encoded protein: CASSLGLTSGGAGVAKNIQYF.

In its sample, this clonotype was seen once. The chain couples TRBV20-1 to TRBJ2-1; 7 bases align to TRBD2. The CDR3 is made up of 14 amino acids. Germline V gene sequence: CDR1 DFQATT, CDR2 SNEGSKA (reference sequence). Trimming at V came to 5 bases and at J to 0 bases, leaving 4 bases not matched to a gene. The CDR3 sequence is CSAGGGSSYNEQFF. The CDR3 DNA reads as TGCAGTGCTGGGGGGGGGAGCTCCTACAATGAGCAGTTCTTC.

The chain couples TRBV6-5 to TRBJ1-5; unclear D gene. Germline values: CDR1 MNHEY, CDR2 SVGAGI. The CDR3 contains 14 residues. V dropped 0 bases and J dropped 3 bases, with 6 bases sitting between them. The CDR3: CASSYSQFNQPQHF. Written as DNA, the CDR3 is TGTGCCAGCAGTTACTCACAATTCAATCAGCCCCAGCATTTT.

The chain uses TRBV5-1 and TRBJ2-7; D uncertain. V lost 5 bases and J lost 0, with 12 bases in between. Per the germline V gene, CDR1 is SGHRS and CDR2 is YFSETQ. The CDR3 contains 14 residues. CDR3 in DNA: TGCGCCAGCAGACCAAGGACGGACTCCTACGAGCAGTACTTC. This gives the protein CASRPRTDSYEQYF.

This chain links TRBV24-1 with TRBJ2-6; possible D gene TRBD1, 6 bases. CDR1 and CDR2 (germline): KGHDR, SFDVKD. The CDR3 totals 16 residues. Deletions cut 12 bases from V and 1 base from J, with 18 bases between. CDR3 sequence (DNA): TGTGCCCCACGAGGGGGAAACGCTTCTGGGGCCAACGTCCTGACTTTC. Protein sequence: CAPRGGNASGANVLTF.

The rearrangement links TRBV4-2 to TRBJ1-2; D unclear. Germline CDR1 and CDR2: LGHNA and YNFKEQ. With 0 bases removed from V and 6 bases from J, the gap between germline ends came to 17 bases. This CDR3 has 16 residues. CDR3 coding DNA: TGTGCCAGCAGCCAAGATAGCAAGGGAATTCGGGATGGCTACACCTTC. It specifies CASSQDSKGIRDGYTF.

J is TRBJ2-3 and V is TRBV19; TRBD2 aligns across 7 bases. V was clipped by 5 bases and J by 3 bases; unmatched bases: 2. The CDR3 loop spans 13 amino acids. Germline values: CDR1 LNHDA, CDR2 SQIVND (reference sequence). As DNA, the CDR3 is TGTGCCAGTAGTCGGGGGGTTACAGATACGCAGTATTTT. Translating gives CASSRGVTDTQYF.

CDR3 sequence: CASSFDPGQRMNTEAFF. The CDR3 DNA sequence: TGTGCCAGCAGTTTCGATCCGGGACAGCGAATGAACACTGAAGCTTTCTTT. This chain joins TRBV6-2 or TRBV6-3 and TRBJ1-1; TRBD1 matches 7 bases. Unmatched junction bases numbered 11, after V lost 4 bases and J lost 0 bases. The CDR3 spans 17 residues. Germline lookup yields CDR1 MNHEY and CDR2 SVGEGT.

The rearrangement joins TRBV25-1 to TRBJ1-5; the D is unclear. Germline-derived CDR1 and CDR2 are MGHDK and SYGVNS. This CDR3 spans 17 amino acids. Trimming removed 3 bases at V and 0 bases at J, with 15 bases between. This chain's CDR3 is CASSEFEGKYSNQPQHF. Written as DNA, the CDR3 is TGTGCCAGCAGTGAGTTTGAGGGAAAGTATAGCAATCAGCCCCAGCATTTT.

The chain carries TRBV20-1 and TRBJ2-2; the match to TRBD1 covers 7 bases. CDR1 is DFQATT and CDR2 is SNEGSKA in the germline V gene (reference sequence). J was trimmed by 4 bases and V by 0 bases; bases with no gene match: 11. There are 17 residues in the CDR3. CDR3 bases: TGCAGTGCTAGAGATCTAGGGGGCTCGTTCCCCACCGGGGAGCTGTTTTTT. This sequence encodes CSARDLGGSFPTGELFF.